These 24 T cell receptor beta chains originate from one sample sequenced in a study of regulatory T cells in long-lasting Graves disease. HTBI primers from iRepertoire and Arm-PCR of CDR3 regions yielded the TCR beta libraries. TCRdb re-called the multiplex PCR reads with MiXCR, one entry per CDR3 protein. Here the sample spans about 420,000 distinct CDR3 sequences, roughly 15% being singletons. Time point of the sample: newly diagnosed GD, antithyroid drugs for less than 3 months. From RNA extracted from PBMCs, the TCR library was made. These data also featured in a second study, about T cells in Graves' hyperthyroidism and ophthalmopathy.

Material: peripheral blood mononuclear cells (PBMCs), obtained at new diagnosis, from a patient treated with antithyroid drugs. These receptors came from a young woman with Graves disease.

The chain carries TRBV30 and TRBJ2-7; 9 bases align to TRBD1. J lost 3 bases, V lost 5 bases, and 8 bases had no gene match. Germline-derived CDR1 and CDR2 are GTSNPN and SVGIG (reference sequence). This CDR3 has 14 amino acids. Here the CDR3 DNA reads TGTGCCTGGGGAACCGGGACAGGGTACTACGAGCAGTACTTC. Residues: CAWGTGTGYYEQYF.

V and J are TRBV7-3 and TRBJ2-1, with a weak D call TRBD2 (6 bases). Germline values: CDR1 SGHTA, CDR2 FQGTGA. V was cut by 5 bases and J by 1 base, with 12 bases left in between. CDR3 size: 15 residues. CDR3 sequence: CASSNRLDSYNEQFF. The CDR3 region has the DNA TGTGCCAGCAGCAATCGACTAGATTCCTACAATGAGCAGTTCTTC.

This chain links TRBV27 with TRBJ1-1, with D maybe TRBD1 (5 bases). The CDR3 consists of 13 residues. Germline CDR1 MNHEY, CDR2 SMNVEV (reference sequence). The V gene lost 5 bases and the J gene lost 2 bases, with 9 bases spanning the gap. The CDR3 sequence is CASSAQENTEAFF. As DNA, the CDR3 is TGTGCCAGCAGTGCACAGGAAAACACTGAAGCTTTCTTT.

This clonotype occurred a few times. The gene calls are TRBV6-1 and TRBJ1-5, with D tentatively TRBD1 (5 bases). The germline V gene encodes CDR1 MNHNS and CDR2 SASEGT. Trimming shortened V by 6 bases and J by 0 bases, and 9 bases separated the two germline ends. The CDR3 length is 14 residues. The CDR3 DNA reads TGTGCCAGCAGGGACAACAATAGCAATCAGCCCCAGCATTTT. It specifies CASRDNNSNQPQHF.

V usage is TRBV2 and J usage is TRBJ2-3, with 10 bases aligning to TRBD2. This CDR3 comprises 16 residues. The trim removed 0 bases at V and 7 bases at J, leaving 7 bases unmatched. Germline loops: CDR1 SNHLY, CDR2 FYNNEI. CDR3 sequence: CASSEAPSGGQNTQYF. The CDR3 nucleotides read TGTGCCAGCAGTGAAGCCCCTAGCGGGGGCCAAAATACGCAGTATTTT.

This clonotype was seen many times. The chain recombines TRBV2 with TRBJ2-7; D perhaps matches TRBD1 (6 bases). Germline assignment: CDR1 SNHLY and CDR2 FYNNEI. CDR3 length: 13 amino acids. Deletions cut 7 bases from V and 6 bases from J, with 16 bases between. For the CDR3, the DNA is TGTGCCAGCACAGGGGACGGCCTCTTCGAGCAGTACTTC. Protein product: CASTGDGLFEQYF.

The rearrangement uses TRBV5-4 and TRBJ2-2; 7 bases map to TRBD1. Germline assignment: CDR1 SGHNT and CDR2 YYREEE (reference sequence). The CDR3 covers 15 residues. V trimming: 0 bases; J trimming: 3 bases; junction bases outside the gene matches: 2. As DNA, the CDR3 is TGTGCCAGCAGCTTGGAACAGGGGTACACCGGGGAGCTGTTTTTT. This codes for CASSLEQGYTGELFF. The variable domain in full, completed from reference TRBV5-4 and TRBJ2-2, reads ETGVTQSPTHLIKTRGQQVTLRCSSQSGHNTVSWYQQALGQGPQFIFQYYREEENGRGNFPPRFSGLQFPNYSSELNVNALELDDSALYLCASSLEQGYTGELFFGEGSRLTVL.

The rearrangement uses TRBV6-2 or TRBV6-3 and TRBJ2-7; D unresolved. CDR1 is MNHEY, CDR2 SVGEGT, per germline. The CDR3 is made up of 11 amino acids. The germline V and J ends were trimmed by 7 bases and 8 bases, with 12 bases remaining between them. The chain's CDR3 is CASNYRLKQYF. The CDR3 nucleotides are TGTGCCAGCAACTACCGCCTCAAGCAGTACTTC.

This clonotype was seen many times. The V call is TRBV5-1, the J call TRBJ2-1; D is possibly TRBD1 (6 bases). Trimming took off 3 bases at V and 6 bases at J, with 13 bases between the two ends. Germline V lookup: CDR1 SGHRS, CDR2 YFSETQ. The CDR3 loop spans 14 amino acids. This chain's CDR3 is CASSWESDSNEQFF. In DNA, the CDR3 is TGCGCCAGCAGCTGGGAGTCGGACAGCAATGAGCAGTTCTTC. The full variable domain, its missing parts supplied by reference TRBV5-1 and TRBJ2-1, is KAGVTQTPRYLIKTRGQQVTLSCSPISGHRSVSWYQQTPGQGLQFLFEYFSETQRNKGNFPGRFSGRQFSNSRSEMNVSTLELGDSALYLCASSWESDSNEQFFGPGTRLTVL.

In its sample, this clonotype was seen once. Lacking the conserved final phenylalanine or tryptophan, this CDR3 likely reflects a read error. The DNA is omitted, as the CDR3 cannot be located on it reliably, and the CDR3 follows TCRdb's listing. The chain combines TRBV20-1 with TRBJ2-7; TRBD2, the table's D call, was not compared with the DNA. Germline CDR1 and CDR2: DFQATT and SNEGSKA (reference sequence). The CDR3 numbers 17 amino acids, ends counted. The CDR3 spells CSARHQTSGRFTYEEYL.

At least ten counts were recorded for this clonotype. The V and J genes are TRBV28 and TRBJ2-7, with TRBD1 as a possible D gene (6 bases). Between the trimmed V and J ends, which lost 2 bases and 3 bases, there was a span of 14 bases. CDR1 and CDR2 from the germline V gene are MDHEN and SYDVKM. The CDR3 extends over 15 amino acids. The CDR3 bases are TGTGCCAGCAGTTTAGGGGACACATACTTCTACGAGCAGTACTTC. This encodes CASSLGDTYFYEQYF.

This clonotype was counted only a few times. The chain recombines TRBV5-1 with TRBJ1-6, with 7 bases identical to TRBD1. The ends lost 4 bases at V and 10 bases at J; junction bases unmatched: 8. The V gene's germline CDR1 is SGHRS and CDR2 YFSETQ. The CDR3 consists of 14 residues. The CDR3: CASSPGTVDSPLHF. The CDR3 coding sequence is TGCGCCAGCAGCCCAGGGACAGTCGACTCACCCCTCCACTTT.

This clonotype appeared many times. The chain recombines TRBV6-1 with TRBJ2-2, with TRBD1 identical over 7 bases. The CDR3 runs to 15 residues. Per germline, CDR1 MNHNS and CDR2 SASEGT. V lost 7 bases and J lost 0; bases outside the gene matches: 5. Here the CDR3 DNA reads TGTGCCAGCACACTGGACAGGACGAACACCGGGGAGCTGTTTTTT. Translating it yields CASTLDRTNTGELFF.

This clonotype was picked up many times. The CDR3 DNA is TGTGCCAGCAGTTTAACGCAGGGTTCTTCGGTCGGAAAACTGTTTTTT. Its translation is CASSLTQGSSVGKLFF. The chain links TRBV27 to TRBJ1-4; possible D gene TRBD1, 5 bases. The V gene lost 2 bases and the J gene lost 10 bases, with 20 bases spanning the gap. CDR3 length: 16 amino acids. Germline-derived CDR1 and CDR2 are MNHEY and SMNVEV (reference sequence).

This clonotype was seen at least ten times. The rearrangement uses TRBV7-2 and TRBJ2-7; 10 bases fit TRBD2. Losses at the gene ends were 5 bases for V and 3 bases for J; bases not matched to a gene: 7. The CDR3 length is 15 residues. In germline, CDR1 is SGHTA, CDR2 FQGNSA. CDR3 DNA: TGTGCCAGCAGCCCAGCTAGCGGGAGTATCTACGAGCAGTACTTC. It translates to CASSPASGSIYEQYF.

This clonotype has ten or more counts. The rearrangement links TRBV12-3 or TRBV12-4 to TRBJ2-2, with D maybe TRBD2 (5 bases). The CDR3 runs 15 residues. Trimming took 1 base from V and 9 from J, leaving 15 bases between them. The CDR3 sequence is CASSLGEGRIRELFF. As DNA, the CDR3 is TGTGCCAGCAGTTTAGGCGAAGGGAGAATTAGGGAGCTGTTTTTT.

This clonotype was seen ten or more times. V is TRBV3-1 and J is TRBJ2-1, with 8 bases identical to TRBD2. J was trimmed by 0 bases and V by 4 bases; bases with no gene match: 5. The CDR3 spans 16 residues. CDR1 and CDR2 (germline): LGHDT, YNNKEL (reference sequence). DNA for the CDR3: TGTGCCAGCAGCCGAATAGCGGGGAGCTCCTACAATGAGCAGTTCTTC. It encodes CASSRIAGSSYNEQFF.

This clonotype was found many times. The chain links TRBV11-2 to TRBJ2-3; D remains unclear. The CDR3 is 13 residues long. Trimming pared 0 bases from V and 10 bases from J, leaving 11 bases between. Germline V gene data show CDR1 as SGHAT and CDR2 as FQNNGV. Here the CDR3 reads CASSLDFDAAQYF. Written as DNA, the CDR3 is TGTGCCAGCAGCTTAGATTTCGACGCGGCGCAGTATTTT.

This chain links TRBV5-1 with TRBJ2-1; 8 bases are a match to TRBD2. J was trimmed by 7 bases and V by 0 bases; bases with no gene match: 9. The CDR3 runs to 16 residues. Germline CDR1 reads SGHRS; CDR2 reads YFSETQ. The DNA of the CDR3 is TGCGCCAGCAGCTTGGGGAATAGCGGGACGGGGAATGAGCAGTTCTTC. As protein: CASSLGNSGTGNEQFF.

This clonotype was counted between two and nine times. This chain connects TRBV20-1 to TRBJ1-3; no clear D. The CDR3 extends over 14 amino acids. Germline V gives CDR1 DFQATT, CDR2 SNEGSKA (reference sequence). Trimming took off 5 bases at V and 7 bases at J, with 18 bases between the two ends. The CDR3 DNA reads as TGCAGTGCTCAAGAGTCCAGGCTAGGGAACACCATATATTTT. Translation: CSAQESRLGNTIYF.

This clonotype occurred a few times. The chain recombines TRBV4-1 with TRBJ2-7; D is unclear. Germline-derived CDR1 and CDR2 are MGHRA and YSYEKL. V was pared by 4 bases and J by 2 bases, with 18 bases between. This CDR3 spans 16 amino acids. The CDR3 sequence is CASSPSQGRVPYEQYF. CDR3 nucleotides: TGCGCCAGCAGCCCATCCCAAGGTCGGGTCCCCTACGAGCAGTACTTC.

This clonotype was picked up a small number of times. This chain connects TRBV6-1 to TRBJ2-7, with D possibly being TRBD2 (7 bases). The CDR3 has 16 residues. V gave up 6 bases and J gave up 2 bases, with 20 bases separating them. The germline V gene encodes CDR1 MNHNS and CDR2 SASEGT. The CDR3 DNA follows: TGTGCCAGCAGGAGACGAACAGGGAGGGGTGCCTACGAGCAGTACTTC. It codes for CASRRRTGRGAYEQYF.

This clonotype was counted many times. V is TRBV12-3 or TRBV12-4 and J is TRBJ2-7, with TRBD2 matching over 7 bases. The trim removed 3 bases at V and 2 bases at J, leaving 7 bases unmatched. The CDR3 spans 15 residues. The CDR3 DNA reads TGTGCCAGCAGTTTTGCGGGAGCGTTCACCTACGAGCAGTACTTC. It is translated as CASSFAGAFTYEQYF.

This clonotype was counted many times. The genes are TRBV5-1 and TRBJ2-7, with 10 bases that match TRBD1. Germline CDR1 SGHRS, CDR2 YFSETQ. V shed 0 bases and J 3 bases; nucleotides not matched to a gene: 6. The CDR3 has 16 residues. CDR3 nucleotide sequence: TGCGCCAGCAGCTTGGCTCGGACAGGGGGTGTCTACGAGCAGTACTTC. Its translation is CASSLARTGGVYEQYF.